This T cell receptor beta chain was sequenced for a study of cytomegalovirus exposure and HLA in healthy donors. Study at large: Around 77 million unique TCRs from HLA-typed donors made up an early data release.

This CDR3 spans 17 amino acids. The germline V gene encodes CDR1 SEHNR and CDR2 FQNEAQ (reference sequence). The PCR had 60 Vbeta and 13 Jbeta primers. Repertoires were generated with immunoSEQ multiplex PCR, while TCRdb's copy carries only in-frame clones and drops some. This table has about 150,000 clones, 80% appearing once. Findings and limits, study-wide: Some V segments (TRBV6-2 and TRBV6-3 among them) were excluded as indistinguishable.

Concerning this clone: Its matching antigen is unknown. One junction end disagrees with the germline gene, perhaps due to a read error.

V usage is TRBV7-9 and J usage is TRBJ1-4; 7 nucleotides agree with TRBD1. The TCR sequence derives from a man younger than 40 in good health and CMV-seropositive. Sequencing input: PBMCs. Here the CDR3 DNA reads TGTTCCAGCAGCTTAGGCGGGGCCACAGGGGACGATGAAAAACTGTTTTTT. Protein: CSSSLGGATGDDEKLFF.